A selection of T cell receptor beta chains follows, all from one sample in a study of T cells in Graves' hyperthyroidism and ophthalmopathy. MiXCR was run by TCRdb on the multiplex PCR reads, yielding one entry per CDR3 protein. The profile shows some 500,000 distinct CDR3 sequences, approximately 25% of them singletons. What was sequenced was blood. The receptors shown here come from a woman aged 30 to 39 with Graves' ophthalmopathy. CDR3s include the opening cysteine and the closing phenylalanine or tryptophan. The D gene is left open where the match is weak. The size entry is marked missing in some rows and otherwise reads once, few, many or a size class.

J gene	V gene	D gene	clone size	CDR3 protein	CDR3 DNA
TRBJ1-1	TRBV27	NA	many	CASSLGPGVNTEAFF	TGTGCCAGCAGTTTAGGGCCAGGGGTTAACACTGAAGCTTTCTTT
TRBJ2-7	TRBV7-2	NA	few	CASSMDGEGSYEQYF	TGTGCCAGCAGCATGGATGGGGAAGGGTCCTACGAGCAGTACTTC
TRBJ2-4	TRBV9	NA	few	CASSVRHEGSKNIQYF	TGTGCCAGCAGCGTTCGACATGAGGGGTCCAAAAACATTCAGTACTTC
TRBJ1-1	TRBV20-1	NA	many	CSARPEPLNTEAFF	TGCAGTGCTAGGCCAGAGCCCCTAAACACTGAAGCTTTCTTT
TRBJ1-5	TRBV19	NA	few	CASSRGPSNQPQHF	TGTGCCAGTAGCCGGGGTCCTAGCAATCAGCCCCAGCATTTT
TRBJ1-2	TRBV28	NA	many	CASSLSRLRDGYTF	TGTGCCAGCAGTTTATCGCGCCTCAGGGACGGCTACACCTTC
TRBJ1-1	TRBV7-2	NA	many	CASSPLYGTEAFF	TGTGCCAGCAGCCCTCTGTACGGCACTGAAGCTTTCTTT
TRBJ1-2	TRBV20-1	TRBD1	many	CSAPTNRGYYGYTF	TGCAGTGCCCCAACCAACAGGGGTTACTATGGCTACACCTTC
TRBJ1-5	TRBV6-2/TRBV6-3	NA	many	CASTTWNQPQHF	TGTGCCAGCACCACGTGGAATCAGCCCCAGCATTTT
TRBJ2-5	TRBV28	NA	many	CASSIPTGPLYF	TGTGCCAGCAGTATACCGACAGGCCCATTGTACTTC
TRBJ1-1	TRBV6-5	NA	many	CASSYSNKGTANTEAFF	TGTGCCAGCAGTTACTCGAACAAGGGGACGGCCAACACTGAAGCTTTCTTT
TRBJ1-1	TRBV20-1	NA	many	CSARGNFEAFF	TGCAGTGCTAGAGGGAACTTCGAAGCTTTCTTT
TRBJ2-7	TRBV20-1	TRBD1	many	CSTQQGGDYEQYF	TGCAGTACCCAACAGGGGGGTGACTACGAGCAGTACTTC
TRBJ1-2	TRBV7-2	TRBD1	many	CASSSDRGAYGYTF	TGTGCCAGCAGCTCAGACAGGGGGGCCTATGGCTACACCTTC
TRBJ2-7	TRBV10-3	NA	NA	CAISESKGNSYEQYF	TGTGCCATCAGTGAGTCTAAAGGGAACTCCTACGAGCAGTACTTC
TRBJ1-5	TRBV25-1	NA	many	CASSEEGRWDQPQHF	TGTGCCAGCAGTGAAGAGGGGAGGTGGGATCAGCCCCAGCATTTT
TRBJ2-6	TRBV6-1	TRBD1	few	CASSRDREPGSNVLTF	TGTGCCAGCAGCAGGGACAGGGAACCTGGGTCCAACGTGCTGACTTTC
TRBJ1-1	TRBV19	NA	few	CASSRQENQNTEAFF	TGTGCCAGTAGTAGACAGGAAAACCAGAACACTGAAGCTTTCTTT
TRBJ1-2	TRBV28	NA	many	CASSILAGPRGYTF	TGTGCCAGCAGTATACTCGCGGGACCAAGGGGCTACACCTTC
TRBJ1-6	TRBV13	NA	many	CASSRTRGGASPLHF	TGTGCCAGCAGCCGCACTCGTGGGGGGGCTTCACCCCTCCACTTT
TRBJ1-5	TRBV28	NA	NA	CASSHKPGGWNQPQHF	TGTGCCAGCAGTCACAAACCCGGGGGGTGGAATCAGCCCCAGCATTTT
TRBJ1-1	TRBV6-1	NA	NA	CASHSRLGRGDTEAFF	TGTGCCAGCCATTCCCGGCTTGGGAGGGGAGACACTGAAGCTTTCTTT
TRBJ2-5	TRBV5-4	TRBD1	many	CASSSGQERETQYF	TGTGCCAGCAGCTCGGGACAGGAGCGAGAGACCCAGTACTTC
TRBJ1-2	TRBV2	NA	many	CASSRERGGYTF	TGTGCCAGCAGTAGAGAGAGGGGTGGCTACACCTTC
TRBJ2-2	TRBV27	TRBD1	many	CASSFGQGGTGELFF	TGTGCCAGCAGTTTTGGACAGGGAGGCACCGGGGAGCTGTTTTTT